This is a list of T cell receptor beta chains from one sample in a study of radiotherapy plus CTLA-4 blockade in lung cancer. Clones were read by immunoSEQ multiplex PCR, and TCRdb kept only the in-frame ones, dropping some. Of about 24,000 clones listed, about 71% were seen once; the top ten hold about 3%. Here the sequenced sample was peripheral blood, taken from a patient treated with radiotherapy plus ipilimumab. These TCRs come from a human donor with non-small cell lung cancer whose response to radiotherapy plus ipilimumab could not be evaluated. CDR3s include the opening cysteine and the closing phenylalanine or tryptophan. D genes are given only for firm matches. Some rows have no size entry. The others give once, few or many, or a class for an expanded clone.

V: TRBV7-2
size: .
J: TRBJ2-1
D: TRBD1
DNA: TGTGCCAGCAGCTTAGTTCGGACAGGGACCACCGGGGGGCAGTTCTTC
CDR3: CASSLVRTGTTGGQFF

V: TRBV11-1
size: once
J: TRBJ2-7
D: .
DNA: TGTGCCAGCAGCTTGGAGCGGCAGGCGAGCGAGCAGTACTTC
CDR3: CASSLERQASEQYF

V: TRBV2
size: few
J: TRBJ2-1
D: TRBD2
DNA: TGTGCCAGCAGTGCCGGGACTAGCGATTACAATGAGCAGTTCTTC
CDR3: CASSAGTSDYNEQFF

V: TRBV18
size: .
J: TRBJ2-5
D: TRBD2
DNA: TGTGCCAGCTCGCCGGGGGGACCAGAGACCCAGTACTTC
CDR3: CASSPGGPETQYF

V: TRBV4-1
size: once
J: TRBJ2-7
D: .
DNA: TGCGCCAGCAGCCAAGATTCAGGTCTCTCCCCCTACGAGCAGTACTTC
CDR3: CASSQDSGLSPYEQYF

V: TRBV18
size: few
J: TRBJ2-7
D: .
DNA: TGTGCCAGCTCACCGTCTGCAGGCGACGAGCAGTACTTC
CDR3: CASSPSAGDEQYF

V: TRBV5-4
size: .
J: TRBJ1-5
D: .
DNA: TGTGCCAGCAGCTCCCAGGGGTGGAATCAGCCCCAGCATTTT
CDR3: CASSSQGWNQPQHF

V: TRBV27
size: .
J: TRBJ2-2
D: .
DNA: TGTGCCAGCAGTCTCTTTAGCGGGAACACCGGGGAGCTGTTTTTT
CDR3: CASSLFSGNTGELFF

V: TRBV7-2
size: few
J: TRBJ1-3
D: TRBD1
DNA: TGTGCCAGCAGCTTAGTAGGGACAGGGAGGTCTGGAAACACCATATATTTT
CDR3: CASSLVGTGRSGNTIYF

V: TRBV9
size: .
J: TRBJ2-7
D: .
DNA: TGTGCCAGCAGCCCCTCTTACGGCTCCTACGAGCAGTACTTC
CDR3: CASSPSYGSYEQYF

V: TRBV5-6
size: .
J: TRBJ1-2
D: TRBD1
DNA: TGTGCCAGCAGCCCAGGACAGGGATACCGTGGCTACACCTTC
CDR3: CASSPGQGYRGYTF

V: TRBV7-2
size: once
J: TRBJ2-1
D: .
DNA: TGTGCCAGCAGCTTTGCTCAGAACAATGAGCAGTTCTTC
CDR3: CASSFAQNNEQFF

V: TRBV4-1
size: .
J: TRBJ2-5
D: TRBD2
DNA: TGCGCCAGCAGCCAATTGGAGCGGGACGGGGAGACCCAGTACTTC
CDR3: CASSQLERDGETQYF

V: TRBV6-1
size: .
J: TRBJ2-3
D: TRBD2
DNA: TGTGCCAGCAGTGAAGGGACTAGCGGGAGACTTGTAGGTACGCAGTATTTT
CDR3: CASSEGTSGRLVGTQYF

V: TRBV21-1
size: .
J: TRBJ2-5
D: .
DNA: TGTGCCAGCAGCAAAGAAAGGGGGGAGACCCAGTACTTC
CDR3: CASSKERGETQYF

V: TRBV7-2
size: .
J: TRBJ2-3
D: TRBD2
DNA: TGTGCCAGCAGCTTAGCGCTAGCGGGAGCGGCAGATACGCAGTATTTT
CDR3: CASSLALAGAADTQYF

V: TRBV2
size: .
J: TRBJ1-6
D: TRBD1
DNA: TGTGCCAGCAGTGCCCCGACAGGGCAATCACCCCTCCACTTT
CDR3: CASSAPTGQSPLHF

V: TRBV2
size: few
J: TRBJ2-2
D: TRBD1
DNA: TGTGCCAGCAGATTGCCGAAGGACAGGTTTGATGTGGACACCGGGGAGCTGTTTTTT
CDR3: CASRLPKDRFDVDTGELFF

V: TRBV19
size: once
J: TRBJ1-2
D: .
DNA: TGTGCCAGTACCCCGGACTCTCGTCGGAGCTACACCTTC
CDR3: CASTPDSRRSYTF

V: TRBV5-1
size: .
J: TRBJ2-3
D: TRBD2
DNA: TGCGCCAGCACCCCGACTAGCGGATACACAGATACGCAGTATTTT
CDR3: CASTPTSGYTDTQYF

V: TRBV4-2
size: .
J: TRBJ2-1
D: TRBD2
DNA: TGTGCCAGCAGCCAAGAAGGGGCGGGAGGGCCCTACAATGAGCAGTTCTTC
CDR3: CASSQEGAGGPYNEQFF

V: TRBV11-2
size: .
J: TRBJ2-7
D: TRBD2
DNA: TGTGCCAGCAGGCGGGAGAACCAGCGAGTTTACGAGCAGTACTTC
CDR3: CASRRENQRVYEQYF

V: TRBV30
size: .
J: TRBJ1-2
D: .
DNA: TGTGCCTGGAGTCCGACGGGGGGGGCTAACTATGGCTACACCTTC
CDR3: CAWSPTGGANYGYTF

V: TRBV6-5
size: .
J: TRBJ2-5
D: TRBD2
DNA: TGTGCCAGCAGTTACTCAAGCGGGAGGTCGGAGACCCAGTACTTC
CDR3: CASSYSSGRSETQYF

V: TRBV19
size: .
J: TRBJ2-2
D: TRBD1
DNA: TGTGCCAGTAGTAGCGGGACAGGGAACACCGGGGAGCTGTTTTTT
CDR3: CASSSGTGNTGELFF

V: TRBV7-2
size: .
J: TRBJ1-1
D: .
DNA: TGTGCCAGCAGTTTAGACAGAGCCTTGAACACTGAAGCTTTCTTT
CDR3: CASSLDRALNTEAFF

V: TRBV2
size: .
J: TRBJ1-1
D: .
DNA: TGTGCCAGCAGTGGGGCGGGGACGAAGGAAGCTTTCTTT
CDR3: CASSGAGTKEAFF

V: TRBV30
size: .
J: TRBJ1-1
D: .
DNA: TGTGCCTGGAGTATTCGCACGGGAGCTTTCTTT
CDR3: CAWSIRTGAFF

V: TRBV10-1
size: once
J: TRBJ2-4
D: TRBD1
DNA: TGCGCCAGCAGTGAGTCGAAGGACAGGAAAAACATTCAGTACTTC
CDR3: CASSESKDRKNIQYF

V: TRBV4-2
size: .
J: TRBJ1-2
D: .
DNA: TGTGCCAGCAGCCAAGACCTCCCCTATGGCTACACCTTC
CDR3: CASSQDLPYGYTF

V: TRBV14
size: .
J: TRBJ1-2
D: .
DNA: TGTGCCAGCAGCCAATTTCTACAGGGCTCCTACACCTTC
CDR3: CASSQFLQGSYTF

V: TRBV2
size: .
J: TRBJ2-7
D: TRBD1
DNA: TGTGCCAGCCTTATCTACAATCCCGGGACAGGGGCCTACGAGCAGTACTTC
CDR3: CASLIYNPGTGAYEQYF

V: TRBV5-4
size: .
J: TRBJ1-4
D: .
DNA: TGTGCCAGCAGTTTGAGCCCAACTAATGAAAAACTGTTTTTT
CDR3: CASSLSPTNEKLFF

V: TRBV28
size: .
J: TRBJ1-1
D: TRBD1
DNA: TGTGCCAGCAGTTTACTCGCGCCCGGGACAGAGAACACTGAAGCTTTCTTT
CDR3: CASSLLAPGTENTEAFF

V: TRBV30
size: .
J: TRBJ1-2
D: .
DNA: TGTGCCTGGAGTTACGGACAGAATAACTATGGCTACACCTTC
CDR3: CAWSYGQNNYGYTF

V: TRBV5-4
size: .
J: TRBJ2-2
D: TRBD1
DNA: TGTGCCAGCAGCGCGGGACAGGGGGCGATTCACACCGGGGAGCTGTTTTTT
CDR3: CASSAGQGAIHTGELFF

V: TRBV5-6
size: .
J: TRBJ2-1
D: TRBD2
DNA: TGTGCCAGCAGCACCCCAACTAGCGTTTCCTACAATGAGCAGTTCTTC
CDR3: CASSTPTSVSYNEQFF

V: TRBV10-2
size: few
J: TRBJ2-6
D: TRBD1
DNA: TGCGCCAGCAGTGACACAGGGGCTGGGGCCAACGTCCTGACTTTC
CDR3: CASSDTGAGANVLTF

V: TRBV7-3
size: .
J: TRBJ1-1
D: .
DNA: TGTGCCAGCAGCCACGGAGCCAGGGGCACTGAAGCTTTCTTT
CDR3: CASSHGARGTEAFF

V: TRBV7-2
size: .
J: TRBJ1-3
D: TRBD1
DNA: TGTGCCAGCAGCTTAGACGGGACAGGGGTAGGAAACACCATATATTTT
CDR3: CASSLDGTGVGNTIYF

V: TRBV6-6
size: .
J: TRBJ1-4
D: .
DNA: TGTGCCAGCACCGACTCACGGGGGGCAACTAATGAAAAACTGTTTTTT
CDR3: CASTDSRGATNEKLFF

V: TRBV5-1
size: few
J: TRBJ2-1
D: TRBD2
DNA: TGCGCCAGCAGCTTGCTGGGACTAGCGGGAGGAATGGAGCAGTTCTTC
CDR3: CASSLLGLAGGMEQFF

V: TRBV12-5
size: .
J: TRBJ2-1
D: .
DNA: TGTGCTAGTGGGTTGCGGTGGAATGAGCAGTTCTTC
CDR3: CASGLRWNEQFF

V: TRBV7-9
size: .
J: TRBJ2-1
D: .
DNA: TGTGCCAGCAGCGCTACGTTTAAACGGTTCTTC
CDR3: CASSATFKRFF

V: TRBV7-2
size: .
J: TRBJ1-5
D: .
DNA: TGTGCCAGCAGCTTCGCAGGGTCGAGTCAGCCCCAGCATTTT
CDR3: CASSFAGSSQPQHF

V: TRBV5-1
size: once
J: TRBJ2-5
D: TRBD1
DNA: TGCGCCAGCACCCTCCAGGGGGAAGAGACCCAGTACTTC
CDR3: CASTLQGEETQYF

V: TRBV19
size: few
J: TRBJ1-2
D: .
DNA: TGTGCCAGTAGTATTAGGCTCTTGGCGGTTCCTAACTATGGCTACACCTTC
CDR3: CASSIRLLAVPNYGYTF

V: TRBV6-1
size: .
J: TRBJ1-4
D: TRBD1
DNA: TGTGCCAGCAGTACGGACAGGGGTAATGAAAAACTGTTTTTT
CDR3: CASSTDRGNEKLFF

V: TRBV5-1
size: .
J: TRBJ2-5
D: TRBD2
DNA: TGCGCCAGCAGCTTGGGTAACCTAGCGGTTACTCAAGAGACCCAGTACTTC
CDR3: CASSLGNLAVTQETQYF

V: TRBV18
size: .
J: TRBJ1-1
D: .
DNA: TGTGCCAGCTCACTATGGACAGCTAACACTGAAGCTTTCTTT
CDR3: CASSLWTANTEAFF

V: TRBV27
size: once
J: TRBJ1-5
D: .
DNA: TGTGCCAGCAGACCAGCGGGGAGCAATCAGCCCCAGCATTTT
CDR3: CASRPAGSNQPQHF

V: TRBV6-5
size: medium-sized
J: TRBJ1-1
D: .
DNA: TGTGCCAGCAGTTACGGGCCCAGGAACACTGAAGCTTTCTTT
CDR3: CASSYGPRNTEAFF

V: TRBV29-1
size: once
J: TRBJ2-1
D: .
DNA: TGCAGCGCCGCGGGCAGCTCCTACAATGAGCAGTTCTTC
CDR3: CSAAGSSYNEQFF

V: TRBV15
size: .
J: TRBJ1-2
D: .
DNA: TGTGCCACCAGCTCCGGGAACTATGGCTACACCTTC
CDR3: CATSSGNYGYTF

V: TRBV5-6
size: .
J: TRBJ2-3
D: TRBD2
DNA: TGTGCCAGCAGCTTGGACTCGCCGGGAGGTTGGGATACGCAGTATTTT
CDR3: CASSLDSPGGWDTQYF

V: TRBV19
size: .
J: TRBJ2-5
D: TRBD1
DNA: TGTGCCAGTAGTGCAATGAACAGGGGGCGGGAGACCCAGTACTTC
CDR3: CASSAMNRGRETQYF

V: TRBV9
size: once
J: TRBJ2-7
D: TRBD1
DNA: TGTGCCAGCAGCGCCGTGGGGACAGGGACCTACGAGCAGTACTTC
CDR3: CASSAVGTGTYEQYF

V: TRBV27
size: .
J: TRBJ1-4
D: .
DNA: TGTGCCAGCCGGGAGTTGGGGGATATTTCTGAAAAACTGTTTTTT
CDR3: CASRELGDISEKLFF

V: TRBV30
size: .
J: TRBJ2-7
D: TRBD2
DNA: TGTGCCTGCACGGGAGGGCCCAACGAGCAGTACTTC
CDR3: CACTGGPNEQYF

V: TRBV29-1
size: .
J: TRBJ2-1
D: TRBD2
DNA: TGCAGCGTTGGAACTAGCGACGGTAGGAATGAGCAGTTCTTC
CDR3: CSVGTSDGRNEQFF